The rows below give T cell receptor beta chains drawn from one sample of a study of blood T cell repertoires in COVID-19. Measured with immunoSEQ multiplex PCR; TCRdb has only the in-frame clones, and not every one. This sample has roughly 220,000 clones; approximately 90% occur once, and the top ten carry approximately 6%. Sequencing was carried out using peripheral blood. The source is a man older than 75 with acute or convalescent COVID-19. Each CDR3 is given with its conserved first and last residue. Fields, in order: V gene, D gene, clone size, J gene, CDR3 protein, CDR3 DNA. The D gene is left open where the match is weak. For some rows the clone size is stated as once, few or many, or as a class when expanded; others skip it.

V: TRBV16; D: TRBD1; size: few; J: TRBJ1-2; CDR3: CASSPSDRGLYGYTF; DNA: TGTGCCAGCAGCCCTTCGGACAGGGGGCTCTATGGCTACACCTTC
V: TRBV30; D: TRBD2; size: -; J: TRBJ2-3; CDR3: CAWSVPPTSGGPTDTQYF; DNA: TGTGCCTGGAGTGTACCACCCACTAGCGGGGGGCCCACAGATACGCAGTATTTT
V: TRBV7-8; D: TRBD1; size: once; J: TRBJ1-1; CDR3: CASSLVTGGGGEAFF; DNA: TGTGCCAGCAGCTTAGTGACAGGGGGCGGAGGTGAAGCTTTCTTT
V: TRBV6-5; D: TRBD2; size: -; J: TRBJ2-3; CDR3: CASRRGTDTQYF; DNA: TGTGCCAGCAGGCGGGGGACAGATACGCAGTATTTT
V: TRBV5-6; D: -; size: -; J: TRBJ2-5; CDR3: CASSPRGSETQYF; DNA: TGTGCCAGCAGCCCCCGCGGGTCGGAGACCCAGTACTTC
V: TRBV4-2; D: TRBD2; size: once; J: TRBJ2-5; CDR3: CASSQELAGGVETQYF; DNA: TGTGCCAGCAGCCAAGAACTAGCGGGAGGGGTGGAGACCCAGTACTTC
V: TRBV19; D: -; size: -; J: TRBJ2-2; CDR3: CASSPSWYTGELFF; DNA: TGTGCCAGTAGTCCCAGTTGGTATACCGGGGAGCTGTTTTTT
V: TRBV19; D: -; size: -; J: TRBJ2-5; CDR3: CASSPRVRETQYF; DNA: TGTGCCAGTAGTCCCCGGGTCCGGGAGACCCAGTACTTC
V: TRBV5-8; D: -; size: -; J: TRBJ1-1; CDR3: CASSWSTGIKNTEAFF; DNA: TGTGCCAGCAGCTGGAGTACAGGGATTAAGAACACTGAAGCTTTCTTT
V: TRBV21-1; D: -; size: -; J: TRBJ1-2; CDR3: CASNMIRGSYGYTF; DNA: TGTGCCAGCAACATGATCAGGGGTAGCTATGGCTACACCTTC
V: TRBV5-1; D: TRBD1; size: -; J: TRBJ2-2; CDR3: CASSPNAAGGTGELFF; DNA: TGCGCCAGCAGCCCCAACGCAGCAGGGGGTACCGGGGAGCTGTTTTTT
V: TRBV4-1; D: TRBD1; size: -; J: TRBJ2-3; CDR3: CASRPDRDRSSWHTQYF; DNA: TGCGCCAGCAGACCGGACCGGGACAGGAGTTCGTGGCATACGCAGTATTTT
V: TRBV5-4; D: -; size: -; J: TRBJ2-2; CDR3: CASTRRDSANTGELFF; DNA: TGTGCCAGCACCCGAAGAGACAGCGCGAACACCGGGGAGCTGTTTTTT
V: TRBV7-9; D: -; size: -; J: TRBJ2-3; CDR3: CASSLEAVDTQYF; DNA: TGTGCCAGCAGCCTGGAGGCGGTAGATACGCAGTATTTT
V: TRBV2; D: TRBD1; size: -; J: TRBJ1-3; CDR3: CASRAQGATGNTIYF; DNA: TGTGCCAGCAGGGCGCAGGGGGCAACTGGAAACACCATATATTTT
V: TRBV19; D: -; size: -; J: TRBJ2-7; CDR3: CASSHRYSYEQYF; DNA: TGTGCCAGTAGTCACAGGTACTCCTACGAGCAGTACTTC
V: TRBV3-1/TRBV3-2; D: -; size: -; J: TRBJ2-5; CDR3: CASSQAGGETQYF; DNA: TGTGCCAGCAGCCAAGCCGGGGGAGAGACCCAGTACTTC
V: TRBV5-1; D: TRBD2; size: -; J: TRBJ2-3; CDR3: CASSMGLAGITDTQYF; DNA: TGCGCCAGCAGCATGGGACTAGCGGGAATCACAGATACGCAGTATTTT
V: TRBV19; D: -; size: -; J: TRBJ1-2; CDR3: CASSITWQGGYGYTF; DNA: TGTGCCAGTAGTATCACCTGGCAGGGAGGCTATGGCTACACCTTC
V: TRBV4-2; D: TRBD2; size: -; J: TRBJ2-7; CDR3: CASRAGTSGKGNEQYF; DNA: TGTGCCAGCAGGGCAGGGACTAGCGGCAAAGGGAACGAGCAGTACTTC
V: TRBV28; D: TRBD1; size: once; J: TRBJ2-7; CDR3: CASTTNRDRAYEQYF; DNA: TGTGCCAGCACCACAAACCGGGACAGGGCCTACGAGCAGTACTTC
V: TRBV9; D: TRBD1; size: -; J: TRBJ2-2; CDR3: CASSSSPQGAGTGELFF; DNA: TGTGCCAGCAGCTCCTCCCCGCAGGGGGCAGGAACCGGGGAGCTGTTTTTT
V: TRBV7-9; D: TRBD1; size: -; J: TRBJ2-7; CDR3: CASSFPGQAYEQYF; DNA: TGTGCCAGCAGCTTCCCGGGACAGGCCTACGAGCAGTACTTC
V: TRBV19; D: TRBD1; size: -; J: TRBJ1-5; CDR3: CASSGGAGTGPSNQPQHF; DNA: TGTGCCAGTAGTGGAGGAGCCGGGACAGGGCCTAGCAATCAGCCCCAGCATTTT
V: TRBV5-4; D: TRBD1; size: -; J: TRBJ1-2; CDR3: CASSLDRGYGYTF; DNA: TGTGCCAGCAGTTTGGACAGGGGCTATGGCTACACCTTC
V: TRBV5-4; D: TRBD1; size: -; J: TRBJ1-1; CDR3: CASSSNQGVRDTEAFF; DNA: TGTGCCAGCAGCTCTAATCAGGGGGTACGGGACACTGAAGCTTTCTTT
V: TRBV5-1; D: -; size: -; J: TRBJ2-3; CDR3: CASSSNTDTQYF; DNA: TGCGCCAGCAGCTCCAACACAGATACGCAGTATTTT
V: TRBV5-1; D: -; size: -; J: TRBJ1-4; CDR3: CASGTGSVLSNEKLFF; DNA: TGCGCCAGCGGTACAGGGTCGGTTCTTTCTAATGAAAAACTGTTTTTT
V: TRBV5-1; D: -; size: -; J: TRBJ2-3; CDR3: CASSLATGGDTQYF; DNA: TGCGCCAGCAGTTTGGCTACCGGGGGAGATACGCAGTATTTT
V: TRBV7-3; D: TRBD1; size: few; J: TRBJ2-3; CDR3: CASSLMGTEGDTQYF; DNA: TGTGCCAGCAGCTTAATGGGGACAGAGGGGGATACGCAGTATTTT
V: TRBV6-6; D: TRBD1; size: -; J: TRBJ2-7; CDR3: CASRKGQGLYEQYF; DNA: TGTGCCAGCAGGAAGGGACAGGGTCTCTACGAGCAGTACTTC
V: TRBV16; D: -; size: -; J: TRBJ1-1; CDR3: CASSQNRPAEAFF; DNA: TGTGCCAGCAGCCAAAACAGGCCTGCTGAAGCTTTCTTT
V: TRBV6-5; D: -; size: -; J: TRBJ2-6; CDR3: CASRTGFSGANVLTF; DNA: TGTGCCAGCAGGACAGGTTTCTCTGGGGCCAACGTCCTGACTTTC
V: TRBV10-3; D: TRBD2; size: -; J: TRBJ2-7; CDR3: CAISKSGTSRAYEQYF; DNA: TGTGCCATCAGCAAATCCGGGACTAGCCGAGCATACGAGCAGTACTTC
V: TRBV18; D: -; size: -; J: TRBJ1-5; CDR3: CASSPEVNQPQHF; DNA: TGTGCCAGCTCACCTGAGGTTAATCAGCCCCAGCATTTT
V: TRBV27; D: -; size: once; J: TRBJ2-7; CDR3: CASSRSGSTYEQYF; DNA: TGTGCCAGCAGTAGGTCAGGGTCTACCTACGAGCAGTACTTC
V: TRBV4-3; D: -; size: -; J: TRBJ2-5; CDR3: CASSRDLRETQYF; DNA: TGCGCCAGCAGCCGAGATCTCCGGGAGACCCAGTACTTC